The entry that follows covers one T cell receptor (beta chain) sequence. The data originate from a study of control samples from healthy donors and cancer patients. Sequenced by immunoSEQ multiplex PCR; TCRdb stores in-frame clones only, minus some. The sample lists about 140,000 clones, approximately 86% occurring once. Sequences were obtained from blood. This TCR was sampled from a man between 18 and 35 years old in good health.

The CDR3 region is CASSVRRLGQLATNEKLFF. In DNA form, the CDR3 reads TGTGCCAGCAGCGTTAGACGCTTGGGACAGCTTGCAACTAATGAAAAACTGTTTTTT. V and J are TRBV7-9 and TRBJ1-4; 7 nucleotides line up with TRBD1. The CDR3 sequence is 19 residues long. Looked up from germline, CDR1 is SEHNR and CDR2 is FQNEAQ (reference sequence). V trimming: 5 bases; J trimming: 0 bases; junction bases outside the gene matches: 15.